Presented here are 23 T cell receptor beta chains from one specimen sequenced in a study of cytomegalovirus exposure and HLA in healthy donors (dated by TCRdb to 2016 to 2017). The method was the immunoSEQ multiplex PCR assay. For the multiplex PCR, a mixture combining 60 forward primers for TCR Vbeta segments and 13 reverse primers for TCR Jbeta segments was used. TCRdb stores this immuneACCESS table with in-frame sequences only. Part of the clones is absent; in the studies checked, under half of the shortfall reflects unresolved V genes, and no reason is known for the rest. Counted in this sample were roughly 160,000 clones; over 60% of them appeared once. The ten most abundant clones make up 1.5% of the sample. The sequenced sample consisted of PBMCs. All receptors come from a girl aged 10-17 years in good health and CMV-seronegative.

The gene calls are TRBV19 and TRBJ2-7; 9 bases are a match to TRBD2. CDR3 size: 16 residues. Germline CDR1 and CDR2: LNHDA and SQIVND (reference sequence). V lost 0 bases, J lost 2 bases, and 5 bases stayed unmatched. The CDR3 sequence is CASSIDITSGPYEQYF. DNA of the CDR3: TGTGCCAGTAGTATAGATATAACTAGCGGGCCCTACGAGCAGTACTTC.

Only one count was recorded for this clone. The CDR3 reads CASSLEGQGGTEAFF. The CDR3 coding sequence is TGTGCCAGCAGCTTAGAGGGACAGGGGGGTACTGAAGCTTTCTTT. The chain is built from TRBV7-6 and TRBJ1-1, with 11 positions matching TRBD1. The CDR3 contains 15 residues. Germline assignment: CDR1 SGHVS and CDR2 FNYEAQ. V dropped 1 base and J dropped 5; count of bases not matched to a gene: 3.

This clone was counted between two and nine times. V and J are TRBV5-6 and TRBJ2-2; 10 positions match TRBD2. The CDR3 is made up of 16 amino acids. Germline CDR1 SGHDT, CDR2 YYEEEE. The ends lost 3 bases at V and 0 bases at J; junction bases unmatched: 2. CDR3 DNA: TGTGCCAGCAGCTCTACTAGCGGGGCGAACACCGGGGAGCTGTTTTTT. Translation: CASSSTSGANTGELFF.

V usage is TRBV7-9 and J usage is TRBJ1-4; TRBD1 matches 10 bases. The V segment lost 4 bases and the J segment 5 bases; nucleotides outside the gene matches: 1. CDR3 length: 14 residues. Germline V gene data show CDR1 as SEHNR and CDR2 as FQNEAQ (reference sequence). Written as DNA, the CDR3 is TGTGCCAGCAGCTGGGACAGGGGAAATGAAAAACTGTTTTTT. This encodes CASSWDRGNEKLFF.

This rearrangement joins TRBV5-4 to TRBJ1-4; 10 bases are shared with TRBD1. The ends lost 4 bases at V and 2 bases at J; junction bases unmatched: 5. CDR3 size: 16 residues. Looked up from germline, CDR1 is SGHNT and CDR2 is YYREEE (reference sequence). CDR3 amino acids: CASSPRQGATNEKLFF. The CDR3 region has the DNA TGTGCCAGCAGCCCCCGACAGGGGGCTACTAATGAAAAACTGTTTTTT. Filled out from reference TRBV5-4 and TRBJ1-4, the complete variable domain reads ETGVTQSPTHLIKTRGQQVTLRCSSQSGHNTVSWYQQALGQGPQFIFQYYREEENGRGNFPPRFSGLQFPNYSSELNVNALELDDSALYLCASSPRQGATNEKLFFGSGTQLSVL.

J is TRBJ1-1 and V is TRBV27; no firm D call. The CDR3 sequence is 14 residues long. The V gene's germline CDR1 is MNHEY and CDR2 SMNVEV (reference sequence). V was pared by 6 bases and J by 1 base, with 12 bases between. The CDR3: CASSTTTENTEAFF. For the CDR3, the DNA is TGTGCCAGCAGCACAACCACAGAGAACACTGAAGCTTTCTTT.

The chain carries TRBV25-1 and TRBJ1-2; D is perhaps TRBD1 (5 bases). Germline loops: CDR1 MGHDK, CDR2 SYGVNS. This CDR3 region has 13 residues. The V end lost 10 bases, the J end lost 6 bases, and 18 bases lay between the germline ends. CDR3 nucleotides: TGTGCCAACAGACCGGACCCCAGGGATGGCTACACCTTC. It translates to CANRPDPRDGYTF.

There are a few counts of this clone. The rearrangement uses TRBV28 and TRBJ1-2, with a possible D match to TRBD1 (6 bases). Germline loops: CDR1 MDHEN, CDR2 SYDVKM. V was pared by 2 bases and J by 3 bases, with 10 bases between. The CDR3 loop spans 14 amino acids. CDR3 in amino acids: CASSLVGADYGYTF. DNA for the CDR3: TGTGCCAGCAGTTTAGTGGGGGCGGACTATGGCTACACCTTC.

The V gene is TRBV6-1, the J gene TRBJ2-1; D unclear. The germline V and J ends were trimmed by 7 bases and 0 bases, with 7 bases remaining between them. CDR3 length: 13 residues. Germline V CDR1 and CDR2: MNHNS, SASEGT. The CDR3 sequence: CASKSSSYNEQFF. In DNA, the CDR3 is TGTGCCAGCAAGTCTAGCTCCTACAATGAGCAGTTCTTC.

The chain has TRBV5-6 and TRBJ2-1, with 8 positions matching TRBD2. Germline values: CDR1 SGHDT, CDR2 YYEEEE. The CDR3 has 18 residues. After removal of 0 bases from V and 3 bases from J, the junction contained 11 bases not matched to a gene. The DNA of the CDR3 is TGTGCCAGCAGCTTGGAGGGTCTTAGCGGGGCCTTCTACAATGAGCAGTTCTTC. Its protein product is CASSLEGLSGAFYNEQFF.

This chain joins TRBV27 and TRBJ2-7; D remains ambiguous. Germline V CDR1 and CDR2: MNHEY, SMNVEV (reference sequence). Trimming took 6 bases from V and 1 from J, leaving 13 bases between them. This CDR3 region has 14 residues. The CDR3 sequence is CASSFLGSSYEQYF. The DNA for the CDR3 is TGTGCCAGCAGCTTTCTCGGTTCTTCCTACGAGCAGTACTTC.

Concerning this clone: This sample includes further DNA sequences coding for the same CDR3. The rearrangement joins TRBV6-1 to TRBJ2-7, with TRBD1 matching over 8 bases. J gave up 4 bases and V 4 bases, and 6 bases lay outside the gene matches. There are 14 residues in the CDR3. Germline CDR1 and CDR2: MNHNS and SASEGT. The CDR3 sequence: CASSAGTGIYEQYF. The CDR3 coding sequence is TGTGCCAGCAGTGCCGGGACAGGCATATACGAGCAGTACTTC.

This clone was seen only once. V usage is TRBV28 and J usage is TRBJ1-2; D may be TRBD1 (5 bases). From germline, CDR1 is MDHEN and CDR2 SYDVKM. The V end lost 7 bases, the J end lost 8 bases, and 14 bases lay between the germline ends. This CDR3 region has 12 residues. The CDR3 coding sequence is TGTGCCAGCAATTTGGTCGGGGGAGGCTACACCTTC. This sequence encodes CASNLVGGGYTF.

J is TRBJ2-7 and V is TRBV19, with D possibly being TRBD1 (5 bases). The CDR3 consists of 16 residues. Germline V CDR1 and CDR2: LNHDA, SQIVND (reference sequence). Trimming stripped 0 bases from V and 4 bases from J, with 16 bases between. The DNA for the CDR3 is TGTGCCAGTAGTATAGATCTTTGGGATTCAGGGTACGAGCAGTACTTC. Translation gives CASSIDLWDSGYEQYF.

This clone occurred a few times. V usage is TRBV29-1 and J usage is TRBJ1-4; D uncertain. CDR1 is SQVTM, CDR2 ANQGSEA, per germline. CDR3 length: 11 amino acids. Trimming stripped 6 bases from V and 8 bases from J, with 10 bases between. The CDR3 protein is CSVPRGEKLFF. The CDR3 coding sequence is TGCAGCGTCCCCAGAGGGGAAAAACTGTTTTTT.

The chain joins TRBV6-5 to TRBJ1-1; no firm D call. Germline CDR1 MNHEY, CDR2 SVGAGI. Between the trimmed V and J ends, which lost 2 bases and 7 bases, there was a span of 8 bases. This CDR3 is 12 amino acids long. As DNA, the CDR3 is TGTGCCAGCAGTTACGGGAGCCTTGAAGCTTTCTTT. The encoded protein is CASSYGSLEAFF.

This clone was seen a handful of times. The chain has TRBV5-1 and TRBJ1-2; 7 positions match TRBD1. CDR1 and CDR2 (germline): SGHRS, YFSETQ. This CDR3 has 16 amino acids. The trim removed 0 bases at V and 3 bases at J, leaving 8 bases unmatched. The CDR3 protein is CASSLGGGRDYYGYTF. The CDR3 DNA reads as TGCGCCAGCAGCTTGGGAGGGGGCCGAGACTACTATGGCTACACCTTC.

The chain is built from TRBV5-1 and TRBJ1-4, with unresolved D. Germline CDR1 is SGHRS and CDR2 is YFSETQ. Trimming left V 8 bases short and J 1 base short, with 9 bases between. CDR3 size: 13 residues. The DNA for the CDR3 is TGCGCCAGTAAAAGCGGAACTAATGAAAAACTGTTTTTT. This sequence encodes CASKSGTNEKLFF. The entire variable domain, with the rest obtained from reference TRBV5-1 and TRBJ1-4, is as follows: KAGVTQTPRYLIKTRGQQVTLSCSPISGHRSVSWYQQTPGQGLQFLFEYFSETQRNKGNFPGRFSGRQFSNSRSEMNVSTLELGDSALYLCASKSGTNEKLFFGSGTQLSVL.

This clone was seen only a few times. The chain has TRBV7-3 and TRBJ2-1, with a weak D call TRBD2 (5 bases). The CDR3 extends over 14 amino acids. Germline assignment: CDR1 SGHTA and CDR2 FQGTGA. Trimming stripped 5 bases from V and 7 bases from J, with 15 bases between. CDR3 DNA: TGTGCCAGCAGCCCCACTCACGGGGTGAATGAGCAGTTCTTC. Its translation: CASSPTHGVNEQFF.

This clone was seen more than once but under ten times. The V and J genes are TRBV9 and TRBJ2-2; TRBD2 might be the D (5 bases). V was shortened by 2 bases and J by 6 bases, with 11 bases between the two germline ends. This CDR3 has 14 amino acids. Per germline, CDR1 SGDLS and CDR2 YYNGEE. The CDR3 nucleotides are TGTGCCAGCAGCGTTGGTGAGGGCCCCGGGGAGCTGTTTTTT. Translation gives CASSVGEGPGELFF.

As concerns this clone: A read error may produce the germline difference seen at one junction end. The CDR3 DNA sequence: TGTGCTAGCAGCCGGGACAGGGAGGCACCCCTCCACTTT. Translated: CASSRDREAPLHF. V gene TRBV7-7 combines with J gene TRBJ1-6; 9 bases match TRBD1. Germline V gives CDR1 SSHAT, CDR2 FNYEAQ (reference sequence). The CDR3 consists of 13 residues.

This clone was recorded a few times. This chain connects TRBV2 to TRBJ1-3; 12 nucleotides agree with TRBD1. CDR3 length: 15 residues. Germline V gene lookup returns CDR1 SNHLY and CDR2 FYNNEI. The V and J ends lost 9 bases and 0 bases, in that order; junction bases with no gene match: 3. This CDR3 is CASTGQGASGNTIYF. The CDR3 nucleotides read TGTGCCAGTACGGGACAGGGGGCCTCTGGAAACACCATATATTTT.

V usage is TRBV9 and J usage is TRBJ2-7; the match to TRBD1 covers 9 bases. The CDR3 loop spans 14 amino acids. Germline assignment: CDR1 SGDLS and CDR2 YYNGEE. The J segment lost 2 bases and the V segment lost 6 bases, leaving 6 bases of the junction unmatched. The CDR3 region has the DNA TGTGCCAGCACCGGGACAGGGAACCCCTACGAGCAGTACTTC. This encodes CASTGTGNPYEQYF.